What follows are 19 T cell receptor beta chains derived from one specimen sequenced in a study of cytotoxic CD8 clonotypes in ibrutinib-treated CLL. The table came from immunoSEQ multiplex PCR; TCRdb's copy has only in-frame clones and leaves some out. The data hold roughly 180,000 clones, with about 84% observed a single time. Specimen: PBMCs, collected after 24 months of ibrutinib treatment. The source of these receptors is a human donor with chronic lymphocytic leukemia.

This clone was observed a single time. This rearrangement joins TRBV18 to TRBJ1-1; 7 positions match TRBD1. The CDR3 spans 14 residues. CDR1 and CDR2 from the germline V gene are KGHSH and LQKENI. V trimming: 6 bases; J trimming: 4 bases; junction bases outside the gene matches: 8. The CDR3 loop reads CASSPGTVSTEAFF. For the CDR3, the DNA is TGTGCCAGCTCCCCAGGGACAGTAAGCACTGAAGCTTTCTTT.

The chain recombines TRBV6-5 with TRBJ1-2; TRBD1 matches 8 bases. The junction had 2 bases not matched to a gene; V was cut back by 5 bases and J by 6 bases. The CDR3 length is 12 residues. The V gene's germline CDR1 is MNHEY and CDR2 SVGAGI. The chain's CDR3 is CASSQTGDGYTF. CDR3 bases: TGTGCCAGCAGTCAGACAGGGGATGGCTACACCTTC.

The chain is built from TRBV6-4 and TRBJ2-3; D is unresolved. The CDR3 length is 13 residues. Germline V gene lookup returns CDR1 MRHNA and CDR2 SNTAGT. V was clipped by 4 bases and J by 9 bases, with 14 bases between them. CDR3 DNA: TGTGCCAGCAGTGCCAAGGACGCTTACACGCAGTATTTT. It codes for CASSAKDAYTQYF.

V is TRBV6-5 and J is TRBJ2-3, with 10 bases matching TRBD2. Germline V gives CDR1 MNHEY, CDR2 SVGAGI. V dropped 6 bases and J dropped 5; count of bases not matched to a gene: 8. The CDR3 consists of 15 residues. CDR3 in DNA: TGTGCCAGCAGGGGAGCGGGGGGGCTGGGAGATACGCAGTATTTT. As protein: CASRGAGGLGDTQYF.

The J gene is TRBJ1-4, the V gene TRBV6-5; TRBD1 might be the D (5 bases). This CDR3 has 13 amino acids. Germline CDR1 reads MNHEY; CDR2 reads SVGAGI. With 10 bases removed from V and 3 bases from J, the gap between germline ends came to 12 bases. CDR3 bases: TGTGCCACCGTACGACAGTCTAATGAAAAACTGTTTTTT. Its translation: CATVRQSNEKLFF.

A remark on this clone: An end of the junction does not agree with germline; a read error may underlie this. Here the CDR3 DNA reads TGTGCTAGTGCTTTGGACAGGGCCCAAGAGACCCAGTACTTC. Amino acid sequence: CASALDRAQETQYF. This chain uses TRBV12-5 with TRBJ2-5; TRBD1 matches 8 bases. Germline V gene lookup returns CDR1 LGHNT and CDR2 FRNRAP. The CDR3 has 14 amino acids. Full variable domain (remainder filled in from reference TRBV12-5 and TRBJ2-5): DARVTQTPRHKVTEMGQEVTMRCQPILGHNTVFWYRQTMMQGLELLAYFRNRAPLDDSGMPKDRFSAEMPDATLATLKIQPSEPRDSAVYFCASALDRAQETQYFGPGTRLLVL.

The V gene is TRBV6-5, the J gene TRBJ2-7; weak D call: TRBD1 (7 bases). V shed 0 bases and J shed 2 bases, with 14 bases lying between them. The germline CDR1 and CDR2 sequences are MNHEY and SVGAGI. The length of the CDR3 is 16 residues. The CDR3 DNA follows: TGTGCCAGCAGTTACTCGACAGGGAGGCTTCCCTACGAGCAGTACTTC. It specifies CASSYSTGRLPYEQYF.

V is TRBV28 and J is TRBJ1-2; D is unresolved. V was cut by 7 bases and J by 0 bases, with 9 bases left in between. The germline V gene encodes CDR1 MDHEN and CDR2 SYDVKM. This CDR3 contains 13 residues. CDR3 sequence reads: CASTLSPNYGYTF. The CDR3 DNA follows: TGTGCCAGCACCTTATCTCCTAACTATGGCTACACCTTC.

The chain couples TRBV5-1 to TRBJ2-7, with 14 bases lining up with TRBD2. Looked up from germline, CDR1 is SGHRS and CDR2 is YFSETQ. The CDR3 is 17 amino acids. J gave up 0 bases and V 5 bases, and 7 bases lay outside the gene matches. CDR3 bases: TGCGCCAGCAGGCCGGGACTAGCGGGGGAGGACTCCTACGAGCAGTACTTC. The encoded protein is CASRPGLAGEDSYEQYF.

The CDR3 here is CASSRSSTDTQYF. CDR3 DNA sequence: TGTGCCAGCAGCCGAAGTAGCACAGATACGCAGTATTTT. The chain is built from TRBV7-9 and TRBJ2-3; D call uncertain. The CDR3 runs 13 residues. The germline CDR1 and CDR2 sequences are SEHNR and FQNEAQ (reference sequence). V dropped 5 bases and J dropped 0 bases, with 6 bases sitting between them.

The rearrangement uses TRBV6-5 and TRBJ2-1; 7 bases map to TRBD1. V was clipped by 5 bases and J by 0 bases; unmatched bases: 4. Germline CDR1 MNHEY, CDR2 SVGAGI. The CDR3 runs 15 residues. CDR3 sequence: CASSRDRGSYNEQFF. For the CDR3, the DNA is TGTGCCAGCAGTCGGGACAGAGGCTCCTACAATGAGCAGTTCTTC.

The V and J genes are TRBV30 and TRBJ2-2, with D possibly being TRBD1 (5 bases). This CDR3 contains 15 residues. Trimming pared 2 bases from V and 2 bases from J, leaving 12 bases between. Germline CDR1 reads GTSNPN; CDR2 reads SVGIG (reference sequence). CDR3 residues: CAWSRVTVNTGELFF. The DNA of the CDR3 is TGTGCCTGGAGTAGGGTGACAGTTAACACCGGGGAGCTGTTTTTT.

The CDR3, as DNA: TGTGCCTGGAGTGCCGACCTTAAGCAGTACTTC. This encodes CAWSADLKQYF. The V and J genes are TRBV30 and TRBJ2-7; D not resolved. CDR3 size: 11 residues. Germline V lookup: CDR1 GTSNPN, CDR2 SVGIG (reference sequence). Deletions cut 1 base from V and 8 bases from J, with 9 bases between.

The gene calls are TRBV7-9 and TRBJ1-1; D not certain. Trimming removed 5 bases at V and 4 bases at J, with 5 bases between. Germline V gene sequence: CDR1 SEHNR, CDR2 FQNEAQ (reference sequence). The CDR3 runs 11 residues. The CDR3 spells CASSPTTEAFF. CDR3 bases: TGTGCCAGCAGCCCTACCACTGAAGCTTTCTTT.

The CDR3 loop reads CASSRDQVTQYF. As DNA, the CDR3 is TGTGCCAGCAGCAGGGATCAGGTGACCCAGTACTTC. The J gene is TRBJ2-5, the V gene TRBV7-2; no definite D call. V was pared by 5 bases and J by 7 bases, with 11 bases between. CDR1 and CDR2 from the germline V gene are SGHTA and FQGNSA. CDR3 size: 12 residues.

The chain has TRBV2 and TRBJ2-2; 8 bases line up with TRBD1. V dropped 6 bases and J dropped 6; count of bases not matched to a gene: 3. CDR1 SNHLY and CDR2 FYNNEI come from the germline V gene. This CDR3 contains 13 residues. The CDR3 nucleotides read TGTGCCAGCAGGCTGACAGGGGCCGGGGAGCTGTTTTTT. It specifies CASRLTGAGELFF.

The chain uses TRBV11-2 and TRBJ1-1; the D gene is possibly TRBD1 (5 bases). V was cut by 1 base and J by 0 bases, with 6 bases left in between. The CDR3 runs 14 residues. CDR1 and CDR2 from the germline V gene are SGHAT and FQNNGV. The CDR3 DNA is TGTGCCAGCAGCTTAGTACAGGTGAACACTGAAGCTTTCTTT. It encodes CASSLVQVNTEAFF.

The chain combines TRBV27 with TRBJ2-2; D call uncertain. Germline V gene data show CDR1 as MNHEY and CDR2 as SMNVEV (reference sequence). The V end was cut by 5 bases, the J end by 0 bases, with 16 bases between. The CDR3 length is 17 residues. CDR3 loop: CASSLVLGNSNTGELFF. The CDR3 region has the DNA TGTGCCAGCAGTCTGGTTTTGGGTAATTCGAACACCGGGGAGCTGTTTTTT.

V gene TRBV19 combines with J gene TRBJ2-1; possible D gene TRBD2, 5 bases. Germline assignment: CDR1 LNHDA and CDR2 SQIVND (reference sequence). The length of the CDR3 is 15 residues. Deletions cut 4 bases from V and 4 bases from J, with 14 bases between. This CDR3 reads CASSTEGTQYNEQFF. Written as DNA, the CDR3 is TGTGCCAGTAGTACCGAGGGAACTCAATACAATGAGCAGTTCTTC.